The rows below give T cell receptor beta chains drawn from one sample of a study of early T cells in non-severe SARS-CoV-2 infection. TCRdb reanalysed the 5' RACE reads using MiXCR and keeps one entry per CDR3 protein. Of about 28,000 distinct CDR3 sequences in the sample, about 5% were seen once. Source: whole blood, taken at baseline. The receptors stem from an adult who was a healthcare worker with PCR-confirmed SARS-CoV-2 infection or an uninfected control (not recorded which). Each CDR3 is given with its conserved first and last residue. Each record gives: J gene, clone size, V gene, D gene, CDR3 protein, CDR3 DNA. The D gene is left open where the match is weak. Clone size is given for some rows only: seen once, a few or many times, or a class if the clone is expanded.

>TRBJ2-3|many|TRBV20-1|NA
CSARAGGSGTDTQYF
TGCAGTGCTAGAGCGGGGGGCAGTGGCACAGATACGCAGTATTTT
>TRBJ1-5|many|TRBV24-1|NA
CATSPSRAYSNQPQHF
TGTGCCACCAGTCCTTCCAGGGCCTATAGCAATCAGCCCCAGCATTTT
>TRBJ2-7|many|TRBV4-3|NA
CASSQVGTGLPYEQYF
TGCGCCAGCAGCCAAGTGGGCACCGGCCTACCCTACGAGCAGTACTTC
>TRBJ1-4|many|TRBV28|TRBD1
CASSLRTGINEKLFF
TGTGCCAGCAGTCTCCGGACAGGGATTAATGAAAAACTGTTTTTT
>TRBJ2-3|NA|TRBV5-5|NA
CASSYEGEQDTQYF
TGTGCCAGCAGTTACGAGGGCGAGCAGGATACGCAGTATTTT
>TRBJ2-7|many|TRBV29-1|NA
CSVVKGPSYEQYF
TGCAGCGTTGTAAAAGGACCCTCCTACGAGCAGTACTTC
>TRBJ1-4|many|TRBV6-6|NA
CASRPAGIIATDNEKLFF
TGTGCCAGCAGACCCGCGGGGATAATTGCCACCGATAATGAAAAACTGTTTTTT
>TRBJ2-7|many|TRBV28|NA
CASSHRQETYEQYF
TGTGCCAGCAGCCACAGACAGGAAACCTACGAGCAGTACTTC
>TRBJ2-7|many|TRBV27|NA
CASRQQGEQYF
TGTGCCAGCCGCCAACAGGGCGAGCAGTACTTC
>TRBJ1-1|many|TRBV14|NA
CASSQAWGRSTEAFF
TGTGCCAGCAGCCAAGCGTGGGGTAGGAGCACTGAAGCTTTCTTT
>TRBJ2-7|many|TRBV29-1|TRBD2
CSVGLLAGVREQYF
TGCAGCGTGGGGCTACTAGCGGGAGTGAGGGAGCAGTACTTC
>TRBJ2-7|many|TRBV11-2|NA
CASSYDFQSSYEQYF
TGTGCCAGCAGCTACGACTTTCAAAGCTCCTACGAGCAGTACTTC
>TRBJ2-1|many|TRBV18|NA
CASSPPSEYREQFF
TGTGCCAGCTCACCCCCGAGTGAATACAGGGAGCAGTTCTTC
>TRBJ1-2|many|TRBV5-5|TRBD1
CASSLARDRGPGTF
TGTGCCAGCAGCTTGGCCCGGGACAGGGGGCCGGGCACCTTC
>TRBJ2-5|many|TRBV14|NA
CAHETGFIDWYQETQYF
TGTGCCCACGAGACGGGATTTATCGACTGGTACCAAGAGACCCAGTACTTC
>TRBJ2-7|NA|TRBV4-3|NA
CASSQDGPGKTYEQYF
TGCGCCAGCAGCCAAGATGGGCCAGGGAAAACCTACGAGCAGTACTTC
>TRBJ2-3|many|TRBV28|NA
CASSPGTVVRSDTQYF
TGTGCCAGCAGTCCAGGGACGGTAGTGAGGTCAGATACGCAGTATTTT
>TRBJ1-2|many|TRBV5-1|NA
CASSFEGLNYGYTF
TGCGCCAGCAGCTTTGAGGGGTTGAACTATGGCTACACCTTC
>TRBJ2-7|many|TRBV5-6|NA
CASSLESLDIFSYEQYF
TGTGCCAGCAGCTTGGAAAGTCTGGACATATTCTCCTACGAGCAGTACTTC
>TRBJ2-5|many|TRBV5-4|TRBD1
CASSLGGRQGETQYF
TGTGCCAGCAGCTTGGGAGGCCGACAGGGGGAGACCCAGTACTTC
>TRBJ2-5|many|TRBV27|NA
CASSSPGAQETQYF
TGTGCCAGCAGTTCCCCGGGGGCACAAGAGACCCAGTACTTC
>TRBJ2-7|many|TRBV29-1|TRBD2
CSVLAGPNYEQYF
TGCAGCGTTCTAGCGGGCCCCAACTACGAGCAGTACTTC
>TRBJ1-5|many|TRBV7-2|NA
CASSSVDSDQPQHF
TGTGCCAGCAGCTCAGTCGACAGTGATCAGCCCCAGCATTTT
>TRBJ2-2|many|TRBV11-3|NA
CASSPLEELFF
TGTGCCAGCAGCCCTTTAGAGGAGCTGTTTTTT
>TRBJ2-7|many|TRBV20-1|TRBD2
CSARDSGDNYEQYF
TGCAGTGCTAGAGATAGCGGGGACAACTACGAGCAGTACTTC
>TRBJ2-2|many|TRBV12-5|NA
CASGFGGTNTGELFF
TGTGCTAGTGGTTTTGGGGGCACGAACACCGGGGAGCTGTTTTTT
>TRBJ2-2|NA|TRBV7-2|NA
CASSLLPQGQVAGELFF
TGTGCCAGCAGCTTACTACCTCAGGGGCAAGTAGCCGGGGAGCTGTTTTTT
>TRBJ2-7|NA|TRBV5-5|NA
CASSPLLGSYEQYF
TGTGCCAGCAGCCCTTTATTGGGATCCTACGAGCAGTACTTC
>TRBJ2-7|NA|TRBV21-1|NA
CASSTPGQGTPPPYF
TGTGCCAGCAGCACTCCGGGACAAGGGACCCCACCCCCGTACTTC
>TRBJ2-1|many|TRBV27|NA
CASSTGSGSYNEQFF
TGTGCCAGCAGTACGGGCTCCGGCTCCTACAATGAGCAGTTCTTC
>TRBJ2-1|NA|TRBV27|NA
CASKVGGLTANEQFF
TGTGCCAGCAAGGTGGGGGGGCTTACGGCCAATGAGCAGTTCTTT
>TRBJ2-1|many|TRBV4-2|NA
CASSQARYNEQFF
TGTGCCAGCAGCCAAGCTCGATACAATGAGCAGTTCTTC
>TRBJ2-3|many|TRBV19|NA
CASSMGLESTDTQYF
TGTGCCAGTAGTATGGGCCTAGAGAGCACAGATACGCAGTATTTT
>TRBJ2-7|many|TRBV7-9|NA
CASSSRDLSYEQYF
TGTGCCAGCAGCTCCCGGGACCTCTCCTACGAGCAGTACTTC
>TRBJ2-5|many|TRBV24-1|NA
CATSVGTQYF
TGTGCCACCAGTGTCGGGACCCAGTACTTC
>TRBJ1-1|many|TRBV14|NA
CASSLTGRSAEAFF
TGTGCCAGCAGCCTAACAGGGAGGTCTGCTGAAGCTTTCTTT
>TRBJ1-1|many|TRBV18|NA
CASSPPGTTEAFF
TGTGCCAGCTCCCCCCCGGGGACCACTGAAGCTTTCTTT
>TRBJ1-2|NA|TRBV19|NA
CASSARTQAHGYTF
TGTGCCAGTAGTGCACGGACTCAGGCACATGGCTACACCTTC
>TRBJ2-7|many|TRBV5-1|TRBD1
CASSGTGKLYEQYF
TGCGCCAGCAGCGGGACAGGAAAACTCTACGAGCAGTACTTC
>TRBJ1-4|NA|TRBV3-2|NA
CASSHVYVTTTNEKLFF
TGTGCCAGCAGCCACGTATACGTGACAACAACTAATGAAAAACTGTTTTTT